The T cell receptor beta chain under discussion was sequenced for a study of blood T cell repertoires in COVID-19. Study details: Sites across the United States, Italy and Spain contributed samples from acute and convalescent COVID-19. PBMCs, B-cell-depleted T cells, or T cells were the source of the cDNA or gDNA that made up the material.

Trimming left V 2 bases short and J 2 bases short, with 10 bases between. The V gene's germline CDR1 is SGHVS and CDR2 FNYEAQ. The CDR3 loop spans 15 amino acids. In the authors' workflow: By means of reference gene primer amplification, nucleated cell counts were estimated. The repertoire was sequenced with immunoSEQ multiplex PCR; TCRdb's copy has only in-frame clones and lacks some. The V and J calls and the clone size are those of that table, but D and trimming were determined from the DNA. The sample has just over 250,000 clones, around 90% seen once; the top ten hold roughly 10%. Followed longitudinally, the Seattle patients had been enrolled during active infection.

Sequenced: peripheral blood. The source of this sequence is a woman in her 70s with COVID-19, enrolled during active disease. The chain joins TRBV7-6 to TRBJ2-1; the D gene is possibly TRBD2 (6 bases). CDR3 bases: TGTGCCAGCAGCTTATTGCGGGGTGCCTACAATGAGCAGTTCTTC. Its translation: CASSLLRGAYNEQFF.